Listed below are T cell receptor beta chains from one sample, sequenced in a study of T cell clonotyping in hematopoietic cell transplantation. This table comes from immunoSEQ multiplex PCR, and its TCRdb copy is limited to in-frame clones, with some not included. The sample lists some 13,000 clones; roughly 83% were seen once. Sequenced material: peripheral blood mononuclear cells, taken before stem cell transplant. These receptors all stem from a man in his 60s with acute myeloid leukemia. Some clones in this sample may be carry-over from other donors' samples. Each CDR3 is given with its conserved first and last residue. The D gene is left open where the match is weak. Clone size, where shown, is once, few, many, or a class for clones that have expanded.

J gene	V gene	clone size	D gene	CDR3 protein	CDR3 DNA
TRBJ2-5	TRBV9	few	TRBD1	CASSVRTGSQETQYF	TGTGCCAGCAGCGTTCGGACAGGGAGCCAAGAGACCCAGTACTTC
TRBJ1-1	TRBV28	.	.	CASGGTYTEAFF	TGTGCCAGCGGCGGGACCTACACTGAAGCTTTCTTT
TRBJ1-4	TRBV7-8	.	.	CASSSSRGDEKLFF	TGTGCCAGCAGCTCATCGCGTGGGGACGAAAAACTGTTTTTT
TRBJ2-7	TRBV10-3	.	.	CAISESVSSLTYEQYF	TGTGCCATCAGTGAGTCCGTCTCCTCCCTAACCTACGAGCAGTACTTC
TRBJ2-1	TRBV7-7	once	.	CASSSRGGDEQFF	TGTGCCAGCAGCTCCAGGGGAGGGGATGAGCAGTTCTTC
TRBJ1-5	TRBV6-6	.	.	CASSYSNTGIDQPQHF	TGTGCCAGCAGTTACTCGAACACAGGGATAGATCAGCCCCAGCATTTT
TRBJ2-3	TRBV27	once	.	CASSTGLADTQYF	TGTGCCAGCAGTACAGGGCTTGCAGATACGCAGTATTTT
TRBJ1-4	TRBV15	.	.	CATSSGGLGEKLFF	TGTGCCACCAGCTCCGGGGGGCTGGGGGAAAAACTGTTTTTT
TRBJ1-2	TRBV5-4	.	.	CASKIAVRNYGYTF	TGTGCCAGCAAGATTGCAGTGCGGAACTATGGCTACACCTTC
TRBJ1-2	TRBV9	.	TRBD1	CASSVASLKVGTGDLYGYTF	TGTGCCAGCAGCGTAGCTTCCTTAAAGGTGGGGACAGGGGATCTCTATGGCTACACCTTC
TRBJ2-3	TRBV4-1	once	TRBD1	CASSQDGQGAYLPGPDTQYF	TGCGCCAGCAGCCAGGACGGACAGGGGGCTTACTTACCCGGCCCAGATACGCAGTATTTT
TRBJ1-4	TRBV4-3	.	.	CASSQDVGLGGMEKLFF	TGCGCCAGCAGCCAAGATGTGGGTCTGGGGGGAATGGAAAAACTGTTTTTT
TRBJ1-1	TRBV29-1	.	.	CSVESGDGQTEAFF	TGCAGCGTTGAGAGTGGTGATGGGCAAACTGAAGCTTTCTTT
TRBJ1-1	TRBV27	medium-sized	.	CASSLPPPNTEAFF	TGTGCCAGCAGCCTCCCACCCCCGAACACTGAAGCTTTCTTT
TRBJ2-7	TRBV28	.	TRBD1	CASSLPGQVYEQYF	TGTGCCAGCAGTTTGCCGGGACAGGTATACGAGCAGTACTTC
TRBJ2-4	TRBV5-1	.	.	CASRSLAGENIQYF	TGCGCCAGCAGGTCCTTGGCTGGGGAAAACATTCAGTACTTC
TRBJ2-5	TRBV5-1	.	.	CASSLAPGGGLQETQYF	TGCGCCAGCAGCTTGGCACCCGGGGGAGGTCTCCAAGAGACCCAGTACTTC
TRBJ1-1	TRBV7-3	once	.	CASSLGPVGYTEAFF	TGTGCCAGCAGCTTAGGACCGGTTGGATACACTGAAGCTTTCTTT
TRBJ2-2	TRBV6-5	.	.	CASKAASKSGELFF	TGTGCCAGCAAGGCTGCTAGCAAGTCCGGGGAGCTGTTTTTT
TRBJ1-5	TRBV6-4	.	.	CASSASSNQPQHF	TGTGCCAGCAGTGCCAGTAGCAATCAGCCCCAGCATTTT
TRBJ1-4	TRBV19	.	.	CASSIWTDVSEKLFF	TGTGCCAGTAGTATTTGGACCGACGTTTCGGAAAAACTGTTTTTT
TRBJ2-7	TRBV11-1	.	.	CASSPRLAYEQYF	TGTGCCAGCAGCCCTCGACTAGCCTACGAGCAGTACTTC
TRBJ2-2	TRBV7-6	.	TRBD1	CASSLKPVTGGFTGELFF	TGTGCCAGCAGCTTAAAGCCTGTGACAGGGGGCTTCACCGGGGAGCTGTTTTTT
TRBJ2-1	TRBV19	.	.	CASSIGGLRTYNEQFF	TGTGCCAGTAGTATAGGCGGGTTACGCACCTACAATGAGCAGTTCTTC
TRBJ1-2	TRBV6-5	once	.	CASRRQKPYGYTF	TGTGCCAGCAGACGACAGAAGCCCTATGGCTACACCTTC
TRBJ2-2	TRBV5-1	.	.	CASSQLAGGNTGELFF	TGCGCCAGCAGCCAACTGGCCGGGGGGAACACCGGGGAGCTGTTTTTT
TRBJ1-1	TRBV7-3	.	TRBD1	CASSSTGGGEAFF	TGTGCCAGCAGCTCCACAGGGGGGGGTGAAGCTTTCTTT
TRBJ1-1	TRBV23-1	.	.	CASSPRLPGEPNTEAFF	TGCGCCAGCAGTCCCCGACTCCCTGGGGAACCGAACACTGAAGCTTTCTTT
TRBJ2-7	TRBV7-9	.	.	CASRGGGASASYEQYF	TGTGCCAGCAGGGGAGGGGGAGCTTCAGCCTCCTACGAGCAGTACTTC
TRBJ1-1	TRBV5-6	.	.	CASSSTLGTEAFF	TGTGCCAGCAGCTCGACCTTGGGCACTGAAGCTTTCTTT
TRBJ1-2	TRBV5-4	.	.	CASRKAVDSYGYTF	TGTGCCAGCAGAAAAGCTGTGGACAGCTATGGCTACACCTTC
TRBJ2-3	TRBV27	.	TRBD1	CASSPWTGGVVADTQYF	TGTGCCAGCAGTCCATGGACAGGGGGAGTTGTGGCAGATACGCAGTATTTT
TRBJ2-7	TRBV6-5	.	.	CASIQGLEQYF	TGTGCCAGCATCCAGGGACTGGAGCAGTACTTC
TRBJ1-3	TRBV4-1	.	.	CASSQDQTWGNTIYF	TGCGCCAGCAGCCAAGACCAGACTTGGGGAAACACCATATATTTT
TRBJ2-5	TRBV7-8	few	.	CASSFGWGETQYF	TGTGCCAGCAGCTTCGGATGGGGGGAGACCCAGTACTTC
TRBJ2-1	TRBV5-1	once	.	CASSLVGGTLYNEQFF	TGCGCCAGCAGCTTGGTGGGCGGGACCCTCTACAATGAGCAGTTCTTC
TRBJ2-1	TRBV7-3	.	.	CASRGASDEQFF	TGTGCCAGCAGGGGGGCATCGGATGAGCAGTTCTTC
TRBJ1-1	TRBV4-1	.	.	CASSQVYTEAFF	TGCGCCAGCAGCCAAGTATACACTGAAGCTTTCTTT
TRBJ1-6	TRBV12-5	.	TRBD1	CASGRQGGDPLHF	TGTGCTAGTGGTAGACAGGGAGGGGATCCCCTCCACTTT
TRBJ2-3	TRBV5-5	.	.	CASSLTWPDTQYF	TGTGCCAGCAGCTTGACTTGGCCAGATACGCAGTATTTT
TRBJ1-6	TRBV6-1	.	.	CASSETLLPGNSPLHF	TGTGCCAGCAGTGAAACTTTGCTTCCGGGAAATTCACCCCTCCACTTT
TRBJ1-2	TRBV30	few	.	CAWIPPPEPNYGYTF	TGTGCCTGGATCCCTCCCCCGGAGCCGAACTATGGCTACACCTTC
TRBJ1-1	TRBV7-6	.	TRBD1	CASSLALPTGGIGNTEAFF	TGTGCCAGCAGCTTGGCCCTCCCGACAGGGGGCATAGGGAACACTGAAGCTTTCTTT